Each of the 28 T cell receptor beta chains below was sequenced from the same sample in a study of cytomegalovirus exposure and HLA in healthy donors. The PCR was carried out with 60 Vbeta primers and 13 Jbeta primers. Sequencing was performed with immunoSEQ multiplex PCR; in TCRdb, only in-frame clones are kept and a portion is missing. Of about 120,000 clones listed, about 74% are singletons. Sequencing was done on a sample of PBMCs. The receptors come from a male donor in good health and CMV-seronegative.

In its sample, this clone was seen a few times. The V gene is TRBV2, the J gene TRBJ2-7; maybe TRBD1 (5 bases). The V gene lost 6 bases and the J gene lost 1 base, with 7 bases spanning the gap. The germline V gene has CDR1 SNHLY and CDR2 FYNNEI. The CDR3 length is 12 residues. The CDR3 nucleotides read TGTGCCAGCAGAAGGACATCCTACGAGCAGTACTTC. Translation: CASRRTSYEQYF.

This clone was seen more than once but under ten times. The V and J genes are TRBV4-2 and TRBJ2-3; TRBD2 matches 8 bases. Germline loops: CDR1 LGHNA, CDR2 YNFKEQ. CDR3 size: 14 residues. The J segment lost 1 base and the V segment lost 7 bases, leaving 4 bases of the junction unmatched. The CDR3 loop is CASTRGDGTDTQYF. The CDR3 coding sequence is TGTGCCAGCACGCGGGGGGATGGCACAGATACGCAGTATTTT.

The gene calls are TRBV12-2 and TRBJ2-7; the table's D call, TRBD1, has no DNA check behind it. TRBV12-2 is flagged as a pseudogene. CDR3 length: 16 amino acids. CDR3: CASRLASRTAVYEQYF. The CDR3 DNA reads TGTGCAAGTCGCTTAGCGTCTCGGACAGCAGTTTACGAGCAGTACTTC.

This clone was counted between two and nine times. The gene calls are TRBV29-1 and TRBJ1-1; tentatively, D is TRBD1 (6 bases). CDR3 length equals 15 residues. Germline CDR1 reads SQVTM; CDR2 reads ANQGSEA. V was cut by 3 bases and J by 4 bases, with 18 bases left in between. CDR3 protein: CSVEGGGGSVTEAFF. DNA for the CDR3: TGCAGCGTTGAGGGGGGAGGGGGGTCGGTCACTGAAGCTTTCTTT.

V gene TRBV4-2 combines with J gene TRBJ2-5; D perhaps matches TRBD1 (5 bases). In germline, CDR1 is LGHNA, CDR2 YNFKEQ. The V end was cut by 0 bases, the J end by 4 bases, with 15 bases between. The CDR3 loop spans 16 amino acids. The CDR3 here is CASSQEWQGTGETQYF. CDR3 sequence (DNA): TGTGCCAGCAGCCAAGAATGGCAGGGAACCGGAGAGACCCAGTACTTC.

The gene calls are TRBV30 and TRBJ2-2; 10 bases match TRBD2. The CDR3 has 14 amino acids. Germline lookup yields CDR1 GTSNPN and CDR2 SVGIG (reference sequence). Trimming at V came to 3 bases and at J to 4 bases, leaving 2 bases not matched to a gene. The DNA of the CDR3 is TGTGCCTGGAGAGCGGGGGGGTCCACCGGGGAGCTGTTTTTT. This encodes CAWRAGGSTGELFF.

This clone was seen only a few times. The J gene is TRBJ2-3, the V gene TRBV29-1; 12 nucleotides align to TRBD1. This CDR3 has 16 amino acids. Germline V gene sequence: CDR1 SQVTM, CDR2 ANQGSEA. Trimming took 4 bases from V and 0 from J; bases not matched to a gene: 5. Here the CDR3 DNA reads TGCAGCGTTGCCGGGACAGGGGGCGCGAGCACAGATACGCAGTATTTT. Amino acids: CSVAGTGGASTDTQYF.

The CDR3 DNA is TGTGCCAGCAGTCCCGCTAGCGGGGGCTCCTACGAGCAGTACTTC. This translates into CASSPASGGSYEQYF. J is TRBJ2-7 and V is TRBV6-5; 10 nucleotides match TRBD2. Germline lookup yields CDR1 MNHEY and CDR2 SVGAGI. V trimming: 5 bases; J trimming: 0 bases; junction bases outside the gene matches: 4. The CDR3 length is 15 residues.

This sequence joins TRBV18 and TRBJ1-1; 8 bases agree with TRBD1. V shed 3 bases, J shed 2 bases, and the junction held 2 bases outside the gene matches. Per germline, CDR1 KGHSH and CDR2 LQKENI. The CDR3 is 14 residues long. The CDR3 DNA sequence: TGTGCCAGCTCACCCAGGGGGCACAACACTGAAGCTTTCTTT. Residues: CASSPRGHNTEAFF.

CDR3 residues: CSIRQGARDYGYTF. The DNA for the CDR3 is TGCAGCATTAGACAGGGGGCGCGGGACTATGGCTACACCTTC. This chain links TRBV29-1 with TRBJ1-2; 10 bases fit TRBD1. Looked up from germline, CDR1 is SQVTM and CDR2 is ANQGSEA. The J segment lost 3 bases and the V segment lost 8 bases, leaving 9 bases of the junction unmatched. The CDR3 extends over 14 amino acids.

V and J are TRBV13 and TRBJ1-1; D remains unclear. V was trimmed by 5 bases and J by 0 bases, leaving 10 bases between them. The CDR3 totals 14 residues. The germline V gene encodes CDR1 PRHDT and CDR2 FYEKMQ (reference sequence). In DNA, the CDR3 is TGTGCCAGCAGCCTACCCCTAATGAACACTGAAGCTTTCTTT. Translating gives CASSLPLMNTEAFF.

This chain connects TRBV19 to TRBJ2-3; 7 bases are a match to TRBD2. The CDR3 covers 15 residues. With 9 bases clipped from V and 4 bases from J, the junction kept 13 bases outside the gene matches. Germline-derived CDR1 and CDR2 are LNHDA and SQIVND (reference sequence). This chain's CDR3 is CASSPGGGSADTQYF. CDR3 DNA sequence: TGTGCCAGCTCCCCCGGGGGAGGGTCGGCAGATACGCAGTATTTT.

The chain recombines TRBV29-1 with TRBJ2-1; 8 bases are shared with TRBD1. Germline V gene lookup returns CDR1 SQVTM and CDR2 ANQGSEA. The CDR3 runs 15 residues. Trimming at V came to 3 bases and at J to 9 bases, leaving 13 bases not matched to a gene. The CDR3: CSVEEQGDVWGEQFF. The CDR3 DNA follows: TGCAGCGTTGAGGAACAGGGGGACGTTTGGGGTGAGCAGTTCTTC.

This clone has more than one count but fewer than ten. The rearrangement links TRBV28 to TRBJ2-7; D is perhaps TRBD1 (6 bases). CDR3 size: 14 residues. V was shortened by 4 bases and J by 3 bases, with 13 bases between the two germline ends. Germline V CDR1 and CDR2: MDHEN, SYDVKM. CDR3 residues: CASSYTGFNYEQYF. The DNA for the CDR3 is TGTGCCAGCAGTTATACAGGGTTTAACTACGAGCAGTACTTC.

This rearrangement joins TRBV27 to TRBJ2-7; perhaps TRBD1 as D (6 bases). Trimming removed 3 bases at V and 3 bases at J, with 18 bases between. There are 16 residues in the CDR3. The germline V gene has CDR1 MNHEY and CDR2 SMNVEV (reference sequence). This CDR3 is CASSFSAGEFNYEQYF. In DNA form, the CDR3 reads TGTGCCAGCAGTTTCTCGGCAGGGGAATTTAACTACGAGCAGTACTTC.

This clone occurred a few times. V usage is TRBV7-2 and J usage is TRBJ2-7; 10 nucleotides align to TRBD2. Losses at the gene ends were 3 bases for V and 0 bases for J; bases not matched to a gene: 2. The CDR3 runs 15 residues. The V gene's germline CDR1 is SGHTA and CDR2 FQGNSA. In nucleotides, the CDR3 is TGTGCCAGCAGCTTCGGACTAGCGGACTCCTACGAGCAGTACTTC. Translation: CASSFGLADSYEQYF.

The chain carries TRBV2 and TRBJ2-7, with D perhaps matching TRBD1 (5 bases). Looked up from germline, CDR1 is SNHLY and CDR2 is FYNNEI. V lost 1 base, J lost 3 bases, and 10 bases lay in between. This CDR3 contains 14 residues. The CDR3 region has the DNA TGTGCCAGCAGTGAAGGGCAGGGAAGCTACGAGCAGTACTTC. It specifies CASSEGQGSYEQYF.

The chain uses TRBV27 and TRBJ2-2, with 8 bases identical to TRBD2. The germline CDR1 and CDR2 sequences are MNHEY and SMNVEV (reference sequence). V was pared by 4 bases and J by 5 bases, with 3 bases of the junction left unmatched. The CDR3 has 14 residues. The CDR3 reads CASSSGLETGELFF. The CDR3 nucleotides are TGTGCCAGCAGTTCGGGACTAGAAACCGGGGAGCTGTTTTTT.

The V and J genes are TRBV7-8 and TRBJ2-7; TRBD1 agrees at 10 bases. V gave up 1 base and J gave up 2 bases; unmatched junction bases: 2. Germline CDR1 reads SGHVS; CDR2 reads FQNEAQ. The CDR3 length is 15 residues. CDR3 sequence reads: CASSLVGTGAYEQYF. In DNA, the CDR3 is TGTGCCAGCAGCTTAGTTGGGACAGGGGCCTACGAGCAGTACTTC.

The J gene is TRBJ1-1, the V gene TRBV18; D is undetermined. The germline gives CDR1 KGHSH, CDR2 LQKENI. The CDR3 consists of 15 residues. Trimming took 8 bases from V and 1 from J, leaving 17 bases between them. CDR3 residues: CASRPFRSPNTEAFF. The CDR3 DNA follows: TGTGCCAGCCGGCCTTTCAGGTCCCCGAACACTGAAGCTTTCTTT.

The chain combines TRBV7-2 with TRBJ2-7, with TRBD1 as a possible D gene (6 bases). The CDR3 contains 12 residues. From germline, CDR1 is SGHTA and CDR2 FQGNSA. V was cut by 6 bases and J by 2 bases, with 8 bases left in between. The CDR3 sequence: CASSTGTYEQYF. In DNA, the CDR3 is TGTGCCAGCAGTACAGGGACCTACGAGCAGTACTTC.

The J gene is TRBJ1-2, the V gene TRBV7-9, with 10 bases aligning to TRBD1. The germline CDR1 and CDR2 sequences are SEHNR and FQNEAQ (reference sequence). V shed 5 bases and J 3 bases; nucleotides not matched to a gene: 6. This CDR3 region has 15 residues. In DNA form, the CDR3 reads TGTGCCAGCAGCGAAGACAGGGGGCGCGACTATGGCTACACCTTC. It yields the protein CASSEDRGRDYGYTF.

The chain carries TRBV2 and TRBJ1-1; the D is unclear. The CDR3 length is 14 residues. V was clipped by 3 bases and J by 1 base, with 9 bases between them. CDR1 SNHLY and CDR2 FYNNEI come from the germline V gene. The chain's CDR3 is CASSENSGNTEAFF. For the CDR3, the DNA is TGTGCCAGCAGTGAGAACAGTGGGAACACTGAAGCTTTCTTT.

The chain uses TRBV28 and TRBJ2-3; tentatively, D is TRBD2 (5 bases). V was clipped by 6 bases and J by 4 bases, with 11 bases between them. Germline values: CDR1 MDHEN, CDR2 SYDVKM. CDR3 length: 13 residues. CDR3: CASSFGGSDTQYF. Here the CDR3 DNA reads TGTGCCAGCAGCTTCGGCGGGTCAGATACGCAGTATTTT.

J is TRBJ2-1 and V is TRBV4-2; D possibly corresponds to TRBD2 (6 bases). Per the germline V gene, CDR1 is LGHNA and CDR2 is YNFKEQ. V was clipped by 6 bases and J by 0 bases, with 12 bases between them. This CDR3 contains 15 residues. The DNA for the CDR3 is TGTGCCAGCAGTCTCGTAGCGGACTCCTACAATGAGCAGTTCTTC. Translation gives CASSLVADSYNEQFF.

The table lists this clone with a count of one. This chain connects TRBV25-1 to TRBJ2-3; D is perhaps TRBD1 (6 bases). Trimming took 8 bases from V and 3 from J, leaving 18 bases between them. CDR3 size: 15 residues. From germline, CDR1 is MGHDK and CDR2 SYGVNS. In DNA, the CDR3 is TGTGCCAGCGGAAGGATACAGGGTAGGACAGATACGCAGTATTTT. Residues: CASGRIQGRTDTQYF.

The chain uses TRBV5-1 and TRBJ1-1; 10 bases align to TRBD1. This CDR3 region has 13 residues. Trimming cost V 4 bases and J 8 bases; bases outside gene matches: 5. The V gene's germline CDR1 is SGHRS and CDR2 YFSETQ. For the CDR3, the DNA is TGCGCCAGCAGCCCCCGGACAGGGGGGGAAGCTTTCTTT. Its protein is CASSPRTGGEAFF.

There are a few counts of this clone. The rearrangement joins TRBV4-2 to TRBJ1-6; D gene ambiguous. The CDR3 runs to 16 residues. CDR1 and CDR2 (germline): LGHNA, YNFKEQ. Trimming stripped 0 bases from V and 8 bases from J, with 14 bases between. As DNA, the CDR3 is TGTGCCAGCAGCCAAGACCCCATTAACTCTGATTCACCCCTCCACTTT. It codes for CASSQDPINSDSPLHF.